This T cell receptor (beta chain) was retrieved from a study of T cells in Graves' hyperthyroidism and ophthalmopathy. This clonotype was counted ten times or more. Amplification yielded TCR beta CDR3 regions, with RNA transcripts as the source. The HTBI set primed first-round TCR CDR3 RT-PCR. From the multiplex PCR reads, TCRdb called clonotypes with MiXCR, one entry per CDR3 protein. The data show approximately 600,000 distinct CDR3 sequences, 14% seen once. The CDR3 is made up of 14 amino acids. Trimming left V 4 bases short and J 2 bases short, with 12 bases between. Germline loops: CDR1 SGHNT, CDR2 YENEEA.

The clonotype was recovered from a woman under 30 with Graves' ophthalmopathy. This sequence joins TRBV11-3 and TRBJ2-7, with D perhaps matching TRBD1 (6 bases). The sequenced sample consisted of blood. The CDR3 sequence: CASSWTGQAYEQYF. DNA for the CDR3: TGTGCCAGCAGCTGGACGGGACAAGCCTACGAGCAGTACTTC.